The text below deals with one T cell receptor beta chain. Repertoires were generated with immunoSEQ multiplex PCR, while TCRdb's copy carries only in-frame clones and drops some. This table holds 90,000 to 150,000 clones, under 95% found once. The sample originates from a study of T cell changes during pregnancy in multiple sclerosis. Germline lookup yields CDR1 MNHNS and CDR2 SASEGT. The CDR3 is 15 residues long. V was pared by 3 bases and J by 4 bases, with 7 bases of the junction left unmatched. The V call is TRBV6-1, the J call TRBJ1-2; 8 bases are a match to TRBD1. This receptor was taken from a female donor with multiple sclerosis, enrolled in a pregnancy study. Sequencing used peripheral blood, obtained before pregnancy. The CDR3: CASSEAGGETYGYTF. CDR3 coding DNA: TGTGCCAGCAGTGAGGCAGGGGGCGAGACCTATGGCTACACCTTC.